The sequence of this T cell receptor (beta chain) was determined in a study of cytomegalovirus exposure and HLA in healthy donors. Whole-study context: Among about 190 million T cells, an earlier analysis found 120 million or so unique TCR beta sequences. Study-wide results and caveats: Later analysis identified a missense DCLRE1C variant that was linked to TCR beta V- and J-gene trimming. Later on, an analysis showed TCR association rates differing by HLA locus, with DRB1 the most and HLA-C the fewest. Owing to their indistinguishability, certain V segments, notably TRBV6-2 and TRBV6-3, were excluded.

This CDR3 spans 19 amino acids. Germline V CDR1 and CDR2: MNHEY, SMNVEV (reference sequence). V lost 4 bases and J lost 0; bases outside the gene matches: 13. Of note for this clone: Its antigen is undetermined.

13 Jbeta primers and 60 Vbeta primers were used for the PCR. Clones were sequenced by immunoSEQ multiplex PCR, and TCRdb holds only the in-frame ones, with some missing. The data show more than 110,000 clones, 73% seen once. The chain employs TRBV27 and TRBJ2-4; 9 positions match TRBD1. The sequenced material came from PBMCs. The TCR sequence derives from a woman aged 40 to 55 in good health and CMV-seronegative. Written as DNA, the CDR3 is TGTGCCAGCAGTTCCCGGGACAGGGACACAACTCTAGCCAAAAACATTCAGTACTTC. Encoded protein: CASSSRDRDTTLAKNIQYF.